The T cell receptor beta chain under discussion was sequenced for a study of T cell repertoires in cytomegalovirus infection. Study overall: Evidence of both CMV infection and a matching HLA type came from public TCR beta signatures. Findings and limits, study-wide: Dominating the ex vivo response were TCR beta clonotypes that were CMV-specific and HLA-C-restricted. Using cumulative public TCR beta family frequency, the authors identified those who carried CMV together with the relevant HLA.

Many counts were recorded for this clonotype. The antigen is not known. The ends were cut back, 5 bases at V and 2 bases at J, with 13 bases in the middle. The CDR3 has 14 residues. The germline V gene has CDR1 MDHEN and CDR2 SYDVKM. A single record per CDR3 protein comes from TCRdb applying MiXCR to the reads. The table lists 400,000 to 550,000 distinct CDR3 sequences, roughly 12% of them singletons. This TCR derives from a human donor in good health (CMV status not recorded). Some clones in this sample may be carry-over from other donors' samples. This sequence joins TRBV28 and TRBJ2-7, with D perhaps assigned TRBD1 or TRBD2 (6 bases each). The sequenced sample was PBMCs. Here the CDR3 DNA reads TGTGCCAGCAGTCTCAAGGGGGGAACCTACGAGCAGTACTTC. It encodes CASSLKGGTYEQYF.